The 21 T cell receptor beta chains below come from one sample, sequenced in a study of cytomegalovirus exposure and HLA in healthy donors. This PCR relied on a set of 60 Vbeta primers and 13 Jbeta primers. The protocol was immunoSEQ multiplex PCR, while the TCRdb copy is restricted to in-frame clones and leaves out a portion. The data contain about 150,000 clones, more than 70% of them singletons. Sequenced sample: PBMCs. The receptors derive from a woman in her thirties or forties in good health and CMV-seronegative.

The chain joins TRBV7-9 to TRBJ2-5; no clear D. The CDR3 runs to 13 residues. The V gene's germline CDR1 is SEHNR and CDR2 FQNEAQ (reference sequence). Trimming pared 5 bases from V and 4 bases from J, leaving 11 bases between. CDR3 residues: CASSVLMGETQYF. CDR3 DNA: TGTGCCAGCAGCGTACTAATGGGAGAGACCCAGTACTTC. The full variable domain, completed using reference TRBV7-9 and TRBJ2-5, is DTGVSQNPRHKITKRGQNVTFRCDPISEHNRLYWYRQTLGQGPEFLTYFQNEAQLEKSRLLSDRFSAERPKGSFSTLEIQRTEQGDSAMYLCASSVLMGETQYFGPGTRLLVL.

CDR3 amino acids: CASSSLAGVGPSYEQYF. The CDR3 DNA sequence: TGTGCCAGCAGCTCACTAGCGGGAGTGGGGCCTAGTTACGAGCAGTACTTC. The V call is TRBV13, the J call TRBJ2-7; 11 bases match TRBD2. Germline V CDR1 and CDR2: PRHDT, FYEKMQ (reference sequence). The J segment lost 4 bases and the V segment lost 4 bases, leaving 12 bases of the junction unmatched. This CDR3 has 17 residues.

V usage is TRBV19 and J usage is TRBJ2-1, with D possibly matching TRBD2 (5 bases). Germline CDR1 LNHDA, CDR2 SQIVND (reference sequence). V lost 5 bases and J 6 bases, leaving 11 bases between the germline ends. The CDR3 is 13 amino acids. CDR3: CASSALASNEQFF. The CDR3 nucleotides read TGTGCCAGTAGTGCGCTAGCTAGCAATGAGCAGTTCTTC.

The chain combines TRBV6-5 with TRBJ1-1, with TRBD1 matching 7 bases. This CDR3 has 14 residues. The V gene end was trimmed by 4 bases and the J gene end by 0 bases; junction bases not matched to a gene: 2. CDR1 MNHEY and CDR2 SVGAGI come from the germline V gene. The chain's CDR3 is CASSLQGLNTEAFF. The CDR3 region has the DNA TGTGCCAGCAGTTTACAGGGGTTGAACACTGAAGCTTTCTTT.

The CDR3 DNA follows: TGCGCCAGCAGCCAGAGGGAGATTCAAGAGACCCAGTACTTC. It encodes CASSQREIQETQYF. J is TRBJ2-5 and V is TRBV4-1; a possible D gene is TRBD2 (5 bases). This CDR3 has 14 amino acids. Germline V lookup: CDR1 MGHRA, CDR2 YSYEKL. V was trimmed by 3 bases and J by 2 bases, leaving 10 bases between them.

CDR3 DNA: TGTGCCAGCAGCAGGACAGGGGGGAGTGAAAAACTGTTTTTT. It is translated as CASSRTGGSEKLFF. This sequence joins TRBV5-4 and TRBJ1-4; TRBD1 agrees at 10 bases. The junction had 4 bases not matched to a gene; V was cut back by 4 bases and J by 7 bases. Germline loops: CDR1 SGHNT, CDR2 YYREEE (reference sequence). There are 14 residues in the CDR3. The full variable domain, its missing parts supplied by reference TRBV5-4 and TRBJ1-4, is ETGVTQSPTHLIKTRGQQVTLRCSSQSGHNTVSWYQQALGQGPQFIFQYYREEENGRGNFPPRFSGLQFPNYSSELNVNALELDDSALYLCASSRTGGSEKLFFGSGTQLSVL.

The chain recombines TRBV18 with TRBJ1-3, with D hard to call. This CDR3 comprises 17 residues. Between the trimmed V and J ends, which lost 6 bases and 1 base, there was a span of 19 bases. Germline-derived CDR1 and CDR2 are KGHSH and LQKENI. The CDR3 sequence is CASSPRVAGLSGNTIYF. DNA for the CDR3: TGTGCCAGCTCTCCCCGTGTGGCGGGGTTGTCTGGAAACACCATATATTTT.

This CDR3 is CASGAPSYNEQFF. As DNA, the CDR3 is TGCGCCAGCGGAGCCCCTTCCTACAATGAGCAGTTCTTC. This chain links TRBV10-1 with TRBJ2-1; D call uncertain. CDR3 size: 13 residues. Germline V gene lookup returns CDR1 WNHNN and CDR2 SYGVQD (reference sequence). V was cut by 8 bases and J by 1 base, with 9 bases left in between.

V and J are TRBV18 and TRBJ2-7; 12 bases match TRBD2. Germline-derived CDR1 and CDR2 are KGHSH and LQKENI. This CDR3 is built from 15 residues. V lost 5 bases to trimming and J lost 3 bases; unmatched junction nucleotides: 5. This CDR3 is CASSETSGGLYEQYF. CDR3 bases: TGTGCCAGCTCAGAAACTAGCGGGGGGCTCTACGAGCAGTACTTC.

The CDR3 bases are TGTGCCAGCAACCAGGGAGGGGAGACCCAGTACTTC. Translated, it gives CASNQGGETQYF. This chain connects TRBV2 to TRBJ2-5, with TRBD2 identical over 7 bases. The CDR3 spans 12 residues. Germline assignment: CDR1 SNHLY and CDR2 FYNNEI. The V segment lost 7 bases and the J segment 5 bases; nucleotides outside the gene matches: 4.

The chain couples TRBV18 to TRBJ2-5; 12 nucleotides agree with TRBD2. CDR1 is KGHSH, CDR2 LQKENI, per germline. The CDR3 is 15 amino acids. J was trimmed by 4 bases and V by 8 bases; bases with no gene match: 8. CDR3 sequence (DNA): TGTGCCAGCATTCAACTAGCGGGAGGCCCAGAGACCCAGTACTTC. Its translation is CASIQLAGGPETQYF.

The chain uses TRBV5-1 and TRBJ2-5; D might be TRBD2 (6 bases). The end of the DNA fits TRBJ2-7 better, so the J call may be wrong. The CDR3 totals 15 residues. Germline assignment: CDR1 SGHRS and CDR2 YFSETQ. The CDR3 DNA reads as TGCGCCAGCAGCTTGCAGGGACTGCCCCACTACGAGCAGTACTTC. It specifies CASSLQGLPHYEQYF.

J is TRBJ2-7 and V is TRBV2; D perhaps matches TRBD2 (7 bases). CDR1 and CDR2 from the germline V gene are SNHLY and FYNNEI. The CDR3 is 16 residues long. Trimming took 5 bases from V and 2 from J, leaving 19 bases between them. In DNA form, the CDR3 reads TGTGCCAGCAGTCCGCTGGGGGCGGGGACTACCTACGAGCAGTACTTC. Its protein is CASSPLGAGTTYEQYF. Combining the CDR3 with reference TRBV2 and TRBJ2-7 gives the whole variable domain EPEVTQTPSHQVTQMGQEVILRCVPISNHLYFYWYRQILGQKVEFLVSFYNNEISEKSEIFDDQFSVERPDGSNFTLKIRSTKLEDSAMYFCASSPLGAGTTYEQYFGPGTRLTVT.

This chain links TRBV19 with TRBJ1-2; D might be TRBD1 (6 bases). CDR1 is LNHDA and CDR2 is SQIVND in the germline V gene (reference sequence). V dropped 5 bases and J dropped 4 bases, with 14 bases sitting between them. The CDR3 length is 14 residues. CDR3: CASSLTQGGYGYTF. DNA of the CDR3: TGTGCCAGTAGTCTCACACAGGGTGGCTATGGCTACACCTTC.

The V call is TRBV6-5, the J call TRBJ2-1; 9 bases are a match to TRBD1. Germline V gene sequence: CDR1 MNHEY, CDR2 SVGAGI. Trimming at V came to 0 bases and at J to 8 bases, leaving 5 bases not matched to a gene. This CDR3 spans 15 amino acids. Here the CDR3 reads CASSYSERTGDEQFF. CDR3 coding DNA: TGTGCCAGCAGTTACTCGGAGAGGACAGGGGATGAGCAGTTCTTC.

The rearrangement links TRBV4-1 to TRBJ2-4; 9 nucleotides line up with TRBD2. The CDR3 is made up of 16 amino acids. The ends lost 6 bases at V and 1 base at J; junction bases unmatched: 7. Germline V lookup: CDR1 MGHRA, CDR2 YSYEKL. The CDR3 here is CASRSLAGLAKNIQYF. The CDR3 nucleotides read TGCGCCAGCAGAAGTCTAGCGGGGCTTGCCAAAAACATTCAGTACTTC.

The chain joins TRBV10-3 to TRBJ1-2, with 8 bases lining up with TRBD1. The V gene end was trimmed by 6 bases and the J gene end by 3 bases; junction bases not matched to a gene: 3. The CDR3 runs to 13 residues. CDR1 and CDR2 (germline): ENHRY, SYGVKD. This CDR3 reads CAIRQGGDYGYTF. The CDR3 DNA follows: TGTGCCATCAGACAGGGGGGGGACTATGGCTACACCTTC.

This chain links TRBV6-5 with TRBJ2-1; D remains ambiguous. The V gene's germline CDR1 is MNHEY and CDR2 SVGAGI. V lost 4 bases and J lost 8, with 15 bases in between. The length of the CDR3 is 14 residues. CDR3 DNA: TGTGCCAGCAGTTTCGACCTCCTGACTGATGAGCAGTTCTTC. This gives the protein CASSFDLLTDEQFF.

This chain links TRBV5-6 with TRBJ2-2; 7 bases match TRBD2. This CDR3 is built from 16 residues. Germline CDR1 SGHDT, CDR2 YYEEEE. V dropped 4 bases and J dropped 3; count of bases not matched to a gene: 9. The CDR3 bases are TGTGCCAGCAGCCCTGTCGTTGCGGGGGACACCGGGGAGCTGTTTTTT. This encodes CASSPVVAGDTGELFF.

This chain's CDR3 is CASSLEGGNTEAFF. CDR3 DNA sequence: TGTGCCAGCAGCTTAGAAGGCGGAAACACTGAAGCTTTCTTT. V is TRBV11-2 and J is TRBJ1-1; no firm D call. CDR1 is SGHAT and CDR2 is FQNNGV in the germline V gene. This CDR3 region has 14 residues. Deletions cut 0 bases from V and 2 bases from J, with 7 bases between.

This rearrangement joins TRBV9 to TRBJ2-3; 8 positions match TRBD2. The CDR3 is 15 amino acids. The V and J ends lost 0 bases and 5 bases, in that order; junction bases with no gene match: 5. CDR1 is SGDLS, CDR2 YYNGEE, per germline. As DNA, the CDR3 is TGTGCCAGCAGCGTAGGGGCGGGGGGCATAGATACGCAGTATTTT. This encodes CASSVGAGGIDTQYF.